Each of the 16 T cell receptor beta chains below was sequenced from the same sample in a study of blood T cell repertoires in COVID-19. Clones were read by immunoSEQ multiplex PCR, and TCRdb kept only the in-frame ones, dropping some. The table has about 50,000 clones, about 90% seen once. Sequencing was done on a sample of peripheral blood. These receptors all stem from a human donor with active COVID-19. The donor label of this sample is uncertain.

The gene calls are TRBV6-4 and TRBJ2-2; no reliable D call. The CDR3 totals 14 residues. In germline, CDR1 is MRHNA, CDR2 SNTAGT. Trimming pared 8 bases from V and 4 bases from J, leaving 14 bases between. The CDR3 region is CASSETPLTGELFF. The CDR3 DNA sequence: TGTGCCAGCTCCGAGACACCGCTCACCGGGGAGCTGTTTTTT.

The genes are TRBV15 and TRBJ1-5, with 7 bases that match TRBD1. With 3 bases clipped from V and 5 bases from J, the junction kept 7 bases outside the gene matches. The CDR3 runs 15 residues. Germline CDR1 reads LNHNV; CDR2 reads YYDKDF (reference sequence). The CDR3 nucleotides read TGTGCCACCAGCAGGACAGGGAGATGGGATCAGCCCCAGCATTTT. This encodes CATSRTGRWDQPQHF.

The CDR3 nucleotides read TGCGCCAGCAGCTCCGGGGGGAGCACTAACTATGGCTACACCTTC. Its protein is CASSSGGSTNYGYTF. The chain carries TRBV5-1 and TRBJ1-2; a possible D gene is TRBD1 (5 bases). This CDR3 spans 15 amino acids. CDR1 is SGHRS, CDR2 YFSETQ, per germline. V lost 3 bases and J 0 bases, leaving 12 bases between the germline ends.

Here the CDR3 DNA reads TGTGCCAGCAGGGGACAGCTTGTCACCAATCAGCCCCAGCATTTT. Residues: CASRGQLVTNQPQHF. The gene calls are TRBV2 and TRBJ1-5; TRBD1 matches at 7 bases. V lost 6 bases, J lost 3 bases, and 8 bases stayed unmatched. This CDR3 is built from 15 residues. Per germline, CDR1 SNHLY and CDR2 FYNNEI.

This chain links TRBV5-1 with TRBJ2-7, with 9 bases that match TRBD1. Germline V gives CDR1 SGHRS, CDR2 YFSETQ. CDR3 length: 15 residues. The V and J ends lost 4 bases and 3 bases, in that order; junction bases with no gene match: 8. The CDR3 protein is CASSTWTGEGYEQYF. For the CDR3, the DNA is TGCGCCAGCAGCACCTGGACAGGGGAAGGCTACGAGCAGTACTTC.

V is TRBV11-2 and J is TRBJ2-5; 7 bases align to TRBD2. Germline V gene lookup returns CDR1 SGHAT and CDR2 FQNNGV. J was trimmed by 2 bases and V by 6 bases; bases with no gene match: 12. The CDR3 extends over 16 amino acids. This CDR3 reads CASSSIRGGRQETQYF. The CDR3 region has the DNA TGTGCCAGCAGTTCGATCCGCGGGGGTAGGCAAGAGACCCAGTACTTC.

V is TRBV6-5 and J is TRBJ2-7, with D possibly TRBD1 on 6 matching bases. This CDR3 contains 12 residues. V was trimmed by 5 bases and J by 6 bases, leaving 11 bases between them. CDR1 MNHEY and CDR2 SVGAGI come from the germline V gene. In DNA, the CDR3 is TGTGCCAGCAGTCGGCAGGGGTCCGAGCAGTACTTC. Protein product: CASSRQGSEQYF.

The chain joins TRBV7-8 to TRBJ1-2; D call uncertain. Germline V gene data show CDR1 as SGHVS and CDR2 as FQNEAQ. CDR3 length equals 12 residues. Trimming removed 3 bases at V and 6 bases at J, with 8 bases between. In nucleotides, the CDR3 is TGTGCCAGCAGCTTCTTTTCGGATGGCTACACCTTC. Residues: CASSFFSDGYTF.

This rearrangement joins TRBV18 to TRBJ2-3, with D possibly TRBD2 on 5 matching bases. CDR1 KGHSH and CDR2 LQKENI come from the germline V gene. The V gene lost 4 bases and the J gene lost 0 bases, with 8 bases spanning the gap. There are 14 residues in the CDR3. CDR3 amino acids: CASSQLGSTDTQYF. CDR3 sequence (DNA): TGTGCCAGCTCACAACTAGGGAGCACAGATACGCAGTATTTT.

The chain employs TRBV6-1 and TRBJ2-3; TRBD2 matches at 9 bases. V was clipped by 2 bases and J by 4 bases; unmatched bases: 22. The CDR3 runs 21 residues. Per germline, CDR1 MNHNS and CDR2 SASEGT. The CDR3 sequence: CASSEMGSGAGGPGFSDTQYF. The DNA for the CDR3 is TGTGCCAGCAGTGAAATGGGGTCGGGCGCGGGGGGGCCCGGGTTCTCAGATACGCAGTATTTT.

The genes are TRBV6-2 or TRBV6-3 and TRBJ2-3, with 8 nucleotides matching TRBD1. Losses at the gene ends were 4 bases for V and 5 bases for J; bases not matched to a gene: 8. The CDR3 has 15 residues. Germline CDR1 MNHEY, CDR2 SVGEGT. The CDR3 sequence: CASSSRTGSVDTQYF. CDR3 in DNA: TGTGCCAGCAGTTCTAGGACAGGGTCCGTAGATACGCAGTATTTT.

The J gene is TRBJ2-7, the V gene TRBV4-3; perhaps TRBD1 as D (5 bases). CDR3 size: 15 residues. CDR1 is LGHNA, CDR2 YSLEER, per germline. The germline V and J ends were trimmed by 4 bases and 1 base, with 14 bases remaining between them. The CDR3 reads CASSRRVGLSYEQYF. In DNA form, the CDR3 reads TGCGCCAGCAGCCGCAGGGTCGGTTTGTCCTACGAGCAGTACTTC.

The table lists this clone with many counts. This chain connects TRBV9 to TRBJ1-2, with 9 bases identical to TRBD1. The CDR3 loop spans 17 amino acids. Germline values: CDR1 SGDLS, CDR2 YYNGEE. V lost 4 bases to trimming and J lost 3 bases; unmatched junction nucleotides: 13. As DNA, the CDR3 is TGTGCCAGCAGCCCCCTATACTACAGGGGGCAGGACTATGGCTACACCTTC. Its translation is CASSPLYYRGQDYGYTF.

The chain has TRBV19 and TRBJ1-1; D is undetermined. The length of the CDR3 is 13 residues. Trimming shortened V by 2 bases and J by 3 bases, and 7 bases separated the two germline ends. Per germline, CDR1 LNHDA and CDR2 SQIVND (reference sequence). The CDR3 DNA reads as TGTGCCAGTAGTATACTGTCGGACACTGAAGCTTTCTTT. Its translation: CASSILSDTEAFF.

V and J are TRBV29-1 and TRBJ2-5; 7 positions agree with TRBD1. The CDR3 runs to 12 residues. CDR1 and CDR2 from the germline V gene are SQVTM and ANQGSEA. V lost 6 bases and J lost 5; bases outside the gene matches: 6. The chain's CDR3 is CSVRQGWETQYF. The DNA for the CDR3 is TGCAGCGTCCGACAGGGATGGGAGACCCAGTACTTC. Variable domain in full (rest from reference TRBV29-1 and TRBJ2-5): SAVISQKPSRDICQRGTSLTIQCQVDSQVTMMFWYRQQPGQSLTLIATANQGSEATYESGFVIDKFPISRPNLTFSTLTVSNMSPEDSSIYLCSVRQGWETQYFGPGTRLLVL.

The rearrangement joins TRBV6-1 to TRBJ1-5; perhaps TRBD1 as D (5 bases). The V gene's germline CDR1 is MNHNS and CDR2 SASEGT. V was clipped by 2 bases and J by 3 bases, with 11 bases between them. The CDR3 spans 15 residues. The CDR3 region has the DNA TGTGCCAGCAGTGAAAGCAGGGTTACCAATCAGCCCCAGCATTTT. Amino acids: CASSESRVTNQPQHF.